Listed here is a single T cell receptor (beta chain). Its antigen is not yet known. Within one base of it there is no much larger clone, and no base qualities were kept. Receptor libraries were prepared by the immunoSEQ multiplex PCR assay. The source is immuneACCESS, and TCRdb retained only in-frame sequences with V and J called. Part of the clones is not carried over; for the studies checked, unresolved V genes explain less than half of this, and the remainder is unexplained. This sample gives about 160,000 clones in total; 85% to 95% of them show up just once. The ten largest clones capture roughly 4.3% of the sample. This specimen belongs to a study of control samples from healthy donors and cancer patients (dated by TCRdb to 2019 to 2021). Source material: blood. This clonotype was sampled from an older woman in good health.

The CDR3 region: CATAATRTTDTQYF. The nucleotide sequence reads TGTGCCACGGCGGCTACGCGGACCACAGATACGCAGTATTTT. The chain links TRBV19 with TRBJ2-3; the D gene cannot be resolved reliably. According to the germline V gene (reference sequence), CDR1 reads LNHDA and CDR2 reads SQIVND. V drops 10 bases and J drops 2 bases, leaving 16 bases in between. The CDR3 measures 14 amino acids from cysteine to phenylalanine. This entry keeps only the CDR3 DNA: 42 bases, framed from base 1.